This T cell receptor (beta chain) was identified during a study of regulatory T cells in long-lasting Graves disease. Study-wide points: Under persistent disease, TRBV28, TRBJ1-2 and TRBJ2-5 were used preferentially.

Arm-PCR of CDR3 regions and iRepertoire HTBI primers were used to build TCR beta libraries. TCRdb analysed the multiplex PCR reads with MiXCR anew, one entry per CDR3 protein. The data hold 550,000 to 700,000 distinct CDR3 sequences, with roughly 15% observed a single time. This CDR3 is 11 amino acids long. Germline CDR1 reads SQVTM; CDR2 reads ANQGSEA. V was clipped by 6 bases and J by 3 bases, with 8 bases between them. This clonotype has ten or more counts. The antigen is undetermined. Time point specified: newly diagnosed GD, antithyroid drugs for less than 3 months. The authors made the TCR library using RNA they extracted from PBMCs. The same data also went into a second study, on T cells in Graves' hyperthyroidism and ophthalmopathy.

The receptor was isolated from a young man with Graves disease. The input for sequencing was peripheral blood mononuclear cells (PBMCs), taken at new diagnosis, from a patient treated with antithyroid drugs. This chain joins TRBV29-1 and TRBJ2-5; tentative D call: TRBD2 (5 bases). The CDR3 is CSVAGEETQYF. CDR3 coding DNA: TGCAGCGTGGCCGGGGAAGAGACCCAGTACTTC.